What follows are 14 T cell receptor beta chains derived from one specimen sequenced in a study of identical twins. TCRdb processed the 5' RACE reads anew with MiXCR; each CDR3 protein has one entry. The table shows some 630,000 distinct CDR3 sequences, with less than 9% occurring only once. The sample also formed part of further work on yellow fever vaccine responses in identical twins.

Sequencing was carried out using PBMCs. The origin of the receptors is a woman in her late teens or twenties in good health.

This clonotype was seen repeatedly, ten times or more. The rearrangement joins TRBV5-6 to TRBJ2-3, with D possibly TRBD1 on 5 matching bases. The V gene lost 3 bases and the J gene lost 1 base, with 6 bases spanning the gap. The CDR3 contains 13 residues. Germline V gene sequence: CDR1 SGHDT, CDR2 YYEEEE. CDR3: CASSSTGTDTQYF. The CDR3, as DNA: TGTGCCAGCAGCTCGACAGGCACAGATACGCAGTATTTT.

In its sample, this clonotype was seen many times. The rearrangement uses TRBV7-8 and TRBJ1-6; a weak D match, TRBD1 (6 bases). The germline V gene encodes CDR1 SGHVS and CDR2 FQNEAQ. V was clipped by 4 bases and J by 3 bases, with 10 bases between them. The CDR3 spans 15 residues. CDR3 sequence reads: CASSSGQLYNSPLHF. CDR3 nucleotides: TGTGCCAGCAGCTCTGGACAGCTCTATAATTCACCCCTCCACTTT.

This clonotype was detected ten times or more. This chain uses TRBV7-3 with TRBJ2-1, with unresolved D. The CDR3 contains 13 residues. Deletions cut 5 bases from V and 4 bases from J, with 9 bases between. CDR1 is SGHTA and CDR2 is FQGTGA in the germline V gene. CDR3 in amino acids: CASSISTYNEQFF. The CDR3 DNA is TGTGCCAGCAGCATTTCAACGTACAATGAGCAGTTCTTC.

The rearrangement uses TRBV20-1 and TRBJ1-1; D is uncertain. The CDR3 runs to 12 residues. Trimming removed 6 bases at V and 9 bases at J, with 17 bases between. Germline loops: CDR1 DFQATT, CDR2 SNEGSKA (reference sequence). The CDR3 DNA reads TGCAGTGCACGGCCCGGGGAAGGGAAAGCTTTCTTT. Its protein is CSARPGEGKAFF.

There are many counts of this clonotype. The CDR3 DNA is TGTGCCAGCAGCCTGCGGGACAAGCCAAATTCACCCCTCCACTTT. Amino acids: CASSLRDKPNSPLHF. The gene calls are TRBV3-1 and TRBJ1-6, with D maybe TRBD1 (6 bases). This CDR3 is 15 amino acids long. V lost 4 bases and J lost 7, with 14 bases in between. Germline values: CDR1 LGHDT, CDR2 YNNKEL (reference sequence).

The chain recombines TRBV10-2 with TRBJ2-1, with 7 positions matching TRBD1. The CDR3 extends over 14 amino acids. V lost 3 bases and J lost 4; bases outside the gene matches: 3. The V gene's germline CDR1 is WSHSY and CDR2 SAAADI. This chain's CDR3 is CASSERTGYNEQFF. The CDR3 DNA follows: TGCGCCAGCAGTGAAAGGACAGGTTACAATGAGCAGTTCTTC.

This clonotype appeared a few times. The chain combines TRBV11-1 with TRBJ2-7; 8 nucleotides align to TRBD2. There are 19 residues in the CDR3. Germline lookup yields CDR1 SGHAT and CDR2 FQDESV (reference sequence). Trimming cost V 3 bases and J 2 bases; bases outside gene matches: 18. CDR3: CASSLSFSGGGQNTYEQYF. The CDR3 DNA is TGTGCCAGCAGCTTGTCTTTCTCGGGCGGGGGGCAAAATACCTACGAGCAGTACTTC.

The J gene is TRBJ2-7, the V gene TRBV4-1, with TRBD1 identical over 10 bases. Per the germline V gene, CDR1 is MGHRA and CDR2 is YSYEKL. V shed 1 base and J 4 bases; nucleotides not matched to a gene: 4. This CDR3 region has 15 residues. The CDR3 region is CASSQGDRGFYEQYF. The CDR3 region has the DNA TGCGCCAGCAGCCAAGGGGACAGGGGATTTTACGAGCAGTACTTC.

This clonotype occurred many times. J is TRBJ2-5 and V is TRBV20-1; 7 bases agree with TRBD1. CDR1 is DFQATT and CDR2 is SNEGSKA in the germline V gene (reference sequence). The length of the CDR3 is 14 residues. Trimming removed 6 bases from V and 3 bases from J; junction bases left unmatched: 10. The CDR3, as DNA: TGCAGTGCCCGGCCTAAGACAGGGAAAGAGACCCAGTACTTC. Its translation is CSARPKTGKETQYF.

This clonotype showed up many times. The gene calls are TRBV6-2 or TRBV6-3 and TRBJ1-5; 9 bases are a match to TRBD1. The germline V gene has CDR1 MNHEY and CDR2 SVGEGT. Trimming at V came to 5 bases and at J to 5 bases, leaving 7 bases not matched to a gene. This CDR3 is built from 15 residues. The CDR3 DNA is TGTGCCAGCAGTGCCCGGGACAGGGCTGATCAGCCCCAGCATTTT. Its protein is CASSARDRADQPQHF.

This clonotype was detected ten times or more. V usage is TRBV12-3 or TRBV12-4 and J usage is TRBJ2-1; 8 bases are shared with TRBD2. Losses at the gene ends were 3 bases for V and 15 bases for J; bases not matched to a gene: 7. CDR3 size: 12 residues. The CDR3 loop reads CASSLGIAGLFF. The CDR3 nucleotides are TGTGCCAGCAGTTTGGGGATAGCGGGATTGTTCTTC.

This chain uses TRBV7-9 with TRBJ1-2; no firm D call. The germline gives CDR1 SEHNR, CDR2 FQNEAQ (reference sequence). The V gene lost 2 bases and the J gene lost 4 bases, with 11 bases spanning the gap. The CDR3 spans 14 residues. This chain's CDR3 is CASSLMDGPYGYTF. In DNA form, the CDR3 reads TGTGCCAGCAGCTTAATGGACGGACCCTATGGCTACACCTTC.

This clonotype was recorded at least ten times. The chain has TRBV10-2 and TRBJ1-6, with D possibly TRBD1 on 5 matching bases. Per germline, CDR1 WSHSY and CDR2 SAAADI. V lost 3 bases to trimming and J lost 9 bases, with 18 bases between them. The CDR3 has 16 amino acids. The CDR3 loop is CASSDQDRVIRSPLHF. CDR3 sequence (DNA): TGCGCCAGCAGTGATCAAGACAGAGTCATTCGTTCACCCCTCCACTTT.

Worth noting for this clonotype: A much bigger clone sits one base away, suggesting this may be a read error. The chain couples TRBV7-6 to TRBJ2-5, with 9 bases identical to TRBD1. The CDR3 consists of 14 residues. Losses at the gene ends were 5 bases for V and 5 bases for J; bases not matched to a gene: 6. CDR1 and CDR2 (germline): SGHVS, FNYEAQ. CDR3 amino acids: CASSQGTGTETQYF. CDR3 DNA sequence: TGTGCCAGCAGCCAAGGGACAGGGACGGAGACCCAGTACTTC.